This T cell receptor (beta chain) originates from a study of immune evolution from preneoplasia to lung adenocarcinoma. The wider study: HLA loss of heterozygosity: about 7% AIS, around 16% MIA, around 35% ADC, none AAH. Findings and limits, study-wide: From normal lung to invasive adenocarcinoma, top clone frequencies appeared to decrease.

Profiled with immunoSEQ multiplex PCR; TCRdb holds only in-frame clones, not every one. The repertoire holds 25,000 to 30,000 clones, with approximately 74% as singletons. Looked up from germline, CDR1 is MNHNY and CDR2 is SVGAGI (reference sequence). The CDR3 runs to 13 residues. V shed 5 bases and J 0 bases; nucleotides not matched to a gene: 0. This clone was recorded a few times. No antigen is known for it. The J gene is TRBJ2-7, the V gene TRBV6-6, with 8 bases lining up with TRBD1. Sequenced input: FFPE invasive lung adenocarcinoma tissue. The clonotype was recovered from a person in their sixties with invasive lung adenocarcinoma. Some clones in this sample may be carry-over from other donors' samples. The CDR3 spells CASSDRGSYEQYF. CDR3 sequence (DNA): TGTGCCAGCAGTGACAGGGGCTCCTACGAGCAGTACTTC.